One sample yielded the 18 T cell receptor beta chains listed below, sequenced in a study of regulatory T cells in long-lasting Graves disease. Time point indicated: newly diagnosed GD, antithyroid drugs for less than 3 months. Researchers made the TCR library from RNA that was extracted from PBMCs. Construction of the TCR beta libraries employed iRepertoire HTBI primers in conjunction with Arm-PCR of CDR3 regions. MiXCR was run by TCRdb on the multiplex PCR reads, yielding one entry per CDR3 protein. The data show a few hundred thousand distinct CDR3 sequences, with about 20% seen just once and 14% held by the top ten. These data also featured in a second study, about T cells in Graves' hyperthyroidism and ophthalmopathy.

The sample here was peripheral blood mononuclear cells (PBMCs), taken at new diagnosis, from a patient treated with antithyroid drugs. All receptors derive from a woman aged 25 to 39 with Graves disease.

This clonotype has at least ten counts. CDR3: CASSHGTSVPPNYGYTF. The CDR3 DNA is TGCGCCAGCAGCCACGGAACCTCGGTCCCGCCCAACTATGGCTACACCTTC. This chain connects TRBV4-1 to TRBJ1-2; D remains ambiguous. Germline V gives CDR1 MGHRA, CDR2 YSYEKL. V was pared by 3 bases and J by 2 bases, with 19 bases between. CDR3 length: 17 residues.

This clonotype came up a few times. The chain uses TRBV6-1 and TRBJ1-2, with D perhaps matching TRBD1 (5 bases). Germline V gene sequence: CDR1 MNHNS, CDR2 SASEGT. V was trimmed by 6 bases and J by 8 bases, leaving 16 bases between them. This CDR3 has 13 amino acids. As DNA, the CDR3 is TGTGCCAGCAGCCAGGGACTGACCCAGGGCTACACCTTC. This translates into CASSQGLTQGYTF.

The sample holds many counts of this clonotype. V is TRBV24-1 and J is TRBJ1-2; D remains unclear. The CDR3 runs 15 residues. Germline V gene lookup returns CDR1 KGHDR and CDR2 SFDVKD. The V and J ends lost 7 bases and 6 bases respectively, with 20 bases between them. CDR3: CATRSYSLEFHGYTF. The CDR3 DNA is TGTGCCACCAGGTCCTATTCGCTAGAATTCCATGGCTACACCTTC.

This clonotype was seen a few times. J is TRBJ1-6 and V is TRBV3-1, with a tentative D call TRBD1 (6 bases). The V end lost 3 bases, the J end lost 8 bases, and 11 bases lay between the germline ends. Germline V lookup: CDR1 LGHDT, CDR2 YNNKEL (reference sequence). The length of the CDR3 is 14 residues. Here the CDR3 reads CASSHPQGHSPLHF. In DNA, the CDR3 is TGTGCCAGCAGCCACCCCCAGGGGCATTCACCCCTCCACTTT. Based on the CDR3 plus reference TRBV3-1 and TRBJ1-6, the full variable domain is DTAVSQTPKYLVTQMGNDKSIKCEQNLGHDTMYWYKQDSKKFLKIMFSYNNKELIINETVPNRFSPKSPDKAHLNLHINSLELGDSAVYFCASSHPQGHSPLHFGNGTRLTVT.

Notes on this clonotype: A read error is the likely source, as a far larger clone sits one nucleotide away. The chain uses TRBV3-1 and TRBJ1-2, with unresolved D. Germline CDR1 is LGHDT and CDR2 is YNNKEL (reference sequence). Trimming removed 0 bases at V and 4 bases at J, with 12 bases between. The CDR3 spans 15 residues. For the CDR3, the DNA is TGTGCCAGCAGCCAAGACGGGGTTTTTGTCTATGGCTACACCTTC. Protein sequence: CASSQDGVFVYGYTF.

This clonotype was counted at least ten times. The rearrangement joins TRBV29-1 to TRBJ2-7, with 12 bases lining up with TRBD1. V gave up 6 bases and J gave up 3 bases; unmatched junction bases: 6. Germline CDR1 reads SQVTM; CDR2 reads ANQGSEA. The CDR3 totals 14 residues. The chain's CDR3 is CSVDGTGGNYEQYF. CDR3 bases: TGCAGCGTCGACGGGACAGGGGGCAACTACGAGCAGTACTTC.

This clonotype was seen at least ten times. The CDR3 sequence: CASSQDPRAEDTQYF. The CDR3 DNA follows: TGCGCCAGCAGCCAAGATCCCCGGGCGGAGGATACGCAGTATTTT. The gene calls are TRBV4-1 and TRBJ2-3, with unresolved D. Germline values: CDR1 MGHRA, CDR2 YSYEKL. Trimming took off 0 bases at V and 6 bases at J, with 13 bases between the two ends. This CDR3 spans 15 amino acids.

This clonotype was recorded many times. The J gene is TRBJ2-1, the V gene TRBV4-2, with 7 nucleotides matching TRBD1. The CDR3 is 15 residues long. Looked up from germline, CDR1 is LGHNA and CDR2 is YNFKEQ. The J segment lost 6 bases and the V segment lost 0 bases, leaving 5 bases of the junction unmatched. As DNA, the CDR3 is TGTGCCAGCAGCCAAGATGACGGGACAGCCAATGAGCAGTTCTTC. Translation: CASSQDDGTANEQFF.

The chain joins TRBV20-1 to TRBJ2-7, with a tentative D call TRBD1 (6 bases). CDR1 and CDR2 from the germline V gene are DFQATT and SNEGSKA (reference sequence). The CDR3 runs 11 residues. Trimming removed 7 bases at V and 3 bases at J, with 10 bases between. Here the CDR3 reads CSVPDSYEQYF. The CDR3 DNA reads as TGCAGTGTCCCGGACAGCTACGAGCAGTACTTC.

At least ten counts were recorded for this clonotype. The V and J genes are TRBV5-1 and TRBJ2-1; TRBD2 might be the D (6 bases). This CDR3 contains 15 residues. In germline, CDR1 is SGHRS, CDR2 YFSETQ. The germline V and J ends were trimmed by 2 bases and 2 bases, with 11 bases remaining between them. Here the CDR3 DNA reads TGCGCCAGCAGCTTAGGGACTCCAGCCTACAATGAGCAGTTCTTC. It yields the protein CASSLGTPAYNEQFF.

This clonotype is a singleton in its sample. The V and J genes are TRBV6-5 and TRBJ2-5; 8 nucleotides agree with TRBD2. V lost 2 bases and J lost 4; bases outside the gene matches: 9. The CDR3 runs to 16 residues. Germline CDR1 MNHEY, CDR2 SVGAGI. Here the CDR3 reads CASSYRSRSGGETQYF. As DNA, the CDR3 is TGTGCCAGCAGTTACCGTTCGAGAAGCGGGGGAGAGACCCAGTACTTC.

V gene TRBV20-1 combines with J gene TRBJ2-2; 7 bases align to TRBD2. This CDR3 has 15 amino acids. The germline gives CDR1 DFQATT, CDR2 SNEGSKA (reference sequence). J gave up 3 bases and V 0 bases, and 4 bases lay outside the gene matches. The CDR3 sequence: CSARDLGGYTGELFF. The CDR3 nucleotides read TGCAGTGCTAGAGATTTGGGGGGGTACACCGGGGAGCTGTTTTTT.

This clonotype has at least ten counts. The chain joins TRBV9 to TRBJ1-4, with TRBD1 as a possible D gene (5 bases). V lost 2 bases to trimming and J lost 2 bases, with 10 bases between them. Per the germline V gene, CDR1 is SGDLS and CDR2 is YYNGEE. This CDR3 region has 15 residues. This chain's CDR3 is CASSVAGHTNEKLFF. The CDR3 DNA sequence: TGTGCCAGCAGCGTTGCAGGGCATACTAATGAAAAACTGTTTTTT.

There are many counts of this clonotype. The genes are TRBV3-1 and TRBJ1-2, with TRBD1 identical over 8 bases. Germline-derived CDR1 and CDR2 are LGHDT and YNNKEL (reference sequence). V shed 4 bases, J shed 0 bases, and the junction held 4 bases outside the gene matches. The CDR3 spans 15 residues. The CDR3 loop is CASSRGQGANYGYTF. The CDR3 nucleotides are TGTGCCAGCAGCCGAGGACAGGGAGCTAACTATGGCTACACCTTC.

In this sample, this clonotype turned up a few times. The gene calls are TRBV12-3 or TRBV12-4 and TRBJ1-5, with no clear D. The V end lost 1 base, the J end lost 14 bases, and 9 bases lay between the germline ends. CDR3 length: 11 residues. The CDR3 DNA is TGTGCCAGCAGTTTAGGGACCGCTAAGCATTTT. Its translation is CASSLGTAKHF.

This clonotype has a handful of counts. This rearrangement joins TRBV6-2 or TRBV6-3 to TRBJ2-7, with 10 bases matching TRBD2. The V gene end was trimmed by 4 bases and the J gene end by 3 bases; junction bases not matched to a gene: 6. CDR1 and CDR2 (germline): MNHEY, SVGEGT. The CDR3 is 15 amino acids. CDR3 protein: CASSSQRGGIYEQYF. The CDR3, as DNA: TGTGCCAGCAGTTCCCAGCGGGGGGGAATCTACGAGCAGTACTTC.

This clonotype was detected many times. The chain couples TRBV9 to TRBJ2-1, with unresolved D. The germline CDR1 and CDR2 sequences are SGDLS and YYNGEE. This CDR3 contains 13 residues. The ends were cut back, 2 bases at V and 4 bases at J, with 7 bases in the middle. CDR3 sequence: CASSVWAYNEQFF. DNA for the CDR3: TGTGCCAGCAGCGTGTGGGCTTACAATGAGCAGTTCTTC.

This chain links TRBV19 with TRBJ1-1; 10 bases agree with TRBD1. Trimming removed 10 bases from V and 1 base from J; junction bases left unmatched: 12. Per germline, CDR1 LNHDA and CDR2 SQIVND (reference sequence). The CDR3 consists of 16 residues. The CDR3 coding sequence is TGTGCCACCTGCGCCGACAGGGGGCCTGGGAACACTGAAGCTTTCTTT. Translation: CATCADRGPGNTEAFF.